Each of the 25 T cell receptor beta chains below was sequenced from the same sample in a study of spatial heterogeneity in lung cancer. The sample's time point: sample taken at primary tumor resection. Unsorted whole RNA from tumor, nontumor lung or frozen PBMC underwent sequencing. TCRdb re-analysed the 5' RACE reads in MiXCR, keeping a single row per CDR3 protein. The table includes about 39,000 distinct CDR3 sequences, 5.8% detected once. This specimen consisted of PBMCs, obtained at surgery. The receptors here all came from a male donor with early-stage non-small cell lung cancer.

The sample holds many counts of this clonotype. The DNA of the CDR3 is TGTGCCAGCAGCTTAGCCAGGGGGACCGAGCAGTACTTC. Protein product: CASSLARGTEQYF. The chain couples TRBV7-8 to TRBJ2-7; 7 bases match TRBD1. J was trimmed by 6 bases and V by 0 bases; bases with no gene match: 2. This CDR3 spans 13 amino acids. Germline V gene sequence: CDR1 SGHVS, CDR2 FQNEAQ. Drawing the rest from reference TRBV7-8 and TRBJ2-7, the complete variable domain is GAGVSQSPRYKVAKRGQDVALRCDPISGHVSLFWYQQALGQGPEFLTYFQNEAQLDKSGLPSDRFFAERPEGSVSTLKIQRTQQEDSAVYLCASSLARGTEQYFGPGTRLTVT.

This clonotype was recorded many times. The chain combines TRBV7-2 with TRBJ2-3; either TRBD1 or TRBD2 may fit D (5 bases each). Trimming removed 5 bases from V and 3 bases from J, with 18 bases in between. The germline V gene encodes CDR1 SGHTA and CDR2 FQGNSA. This CDR3 contains 16 residues. CDR3 amino acids: CASSLDGASATDTQYF. The DNA of the CDR3 is TGTGCCAGCAGCCTAGACGGGGCGTCAGCGACAGATACGCAGTATTTT.

This clonotype was detected many times. The V and J genes are TRBV27 and TRBJ1-1; weak D call: TRBD1 (5 bases). Looked up from germline, CDR1 is MNHEY and CDR2 is SMNVEV (reference sequence). V was clipped by 10 bases and J by 3 bases, with 18 bases between them. The CDR3 has 14 amino acids. The CDR3 loop is CATYRPGRDTEAFF. Written as DNA, the CDR3 is TGTGCCACCTACAGGCCAGGTAGGGACACTGAAGCTTTCTTT.

This clonotype was seen a few times. The rearrangement links TRBV28 to TRBJ2-7; 7 nucleotides line up with TRBD1. Germline CDR1 and CDR2: MDHEN and SYDVKM. The CDR3 length is 15 residues. Trimming removed 4 bases from V and 5 bases from J; junction bases left unmatched: 11. The DNA for the CDR3 is TGTGCCAGCAGTTCCCAACAGGGGAATCTACACGAGCAGTACTTC. The encoded protein is CASSSQQGNLHEQYF. The full variable domain, its missing parts supplied by reference TRBV28 and TRBJ2-7, is DVKVTQSSRYLVKRTGEKVFLECVQDMDHENMFWYRQDPGLGLRLIYFSYDVKMKEKGDIPEGYSVSREKKERFSLILESASTNQTSMYLCASSSQQGNLHEQYFGPGTRLTVT.

This clonotype has a count of ten or more. The J gene is TRBJ2-3, the V gene TRBV12-5, with D unresolved. This CDR3 is 14 amino acids long. Germline values: CDR1 LGHNT, CDR2 FRNRAP. Between the trimmed V and J ends, which lost 2 bases and 2 bases, there was a span of 8 bases. CDR3 residues: CASGLWLHTDTQYF. CDR3 DNA sequence: TGTGCTAGTGGTTTGTGGCTACACACAGATACGCAGTATTTT.

To note about this clonotype: With a much larger clone just one base away, this may be a read error. The chain combines TRBV3-1 with TRBJ2-2; no definite D call. The germline CDR1 and CDR2 sequences are LGHDT and YNNKEL (reference sequence). The CDR3 loop spans 16 amino acids. CDR3 in DNA: TGTGGCAGCAGCCATCTACGGCCCACCAACACCGGGGAGCTGTTTTTT. Protein product: CGSSHLRPTNTGELFF.

This clonotype occurred many times. The V and J genes are TRBV20-1 and TRBJ1-4; tentatively, D is TRBD1 (5 bases). CDR3 length equals 14 residues. Per germline, CDR1 DFQATT and CDR2 SNEGSKA (reference sequence). Deletions cut 5 bases from V and 5 bases from J, with 15 bases between. CDR3: CSAYGGVINEKLFF. The CDR3 bases are TGCAGTGCTTACGGGGGGGTGATCAATGAAAAACTGTTTTTT.

This clonotype was observed many times. The chain recombines TRBV29-1 with TRBJ1-1, with TRBD1 matching over 9 bases. The germline V gene has CDR1 SQVTM and CDR2 ANQGSEA. This CDR3 is built from 13 residues. The ends lost 7 bases at V and 5 bases at J; junction bases unmatched: 8. The CDR3 protein is CSGNRGQGTEAFF. DNA for the CDR3: TGCAGCGGCAACAGGGGGCAGGGAACTGAAGCTTTCTTT.

The chain joins TRBV7-8 to TRBJ1-6; TRBD1 matches 9 bases. CDR1 and CDR2 from the germline V gene are SGHVS and FQNEAQ. The CDR3 consists of 15 residues. With V trimmed by 3 bases and J by 7 bases, 4 bases remained unmatched. The DNA of the CDR3 is TGTGCCAGCAGCTTTACCGGGACAGGGAATTCACCCCTCCACTTT. This gives the protein CASSFTGTGNSPLHF.

The chain joins TRBV15 to TRBJ1-2, with D unresolved. The germline V gene encodes CDR1 LNHNV and CDR2 YYDKDF (reference sequence). Trimming took off 0 bases at V and 4 bases at J, with 9 bases between the two ends. This CDR3 region has 14 residues. The CDR3 region is CATSRDLNSYGYTF. CDR3 coding DNA: TGTGCCACCAGCAGAGATCTCAATAGCTATGGCTACACCTTC.

This clonotype was observed at least ten times. CDR3 nucleotides: TGTGCCAGCAGTCGACAGGTCTCTGGAAACACCATATATTTT. Amino acid sequence: CASSRQVSGNTIYF. This chain uses TRBV28 with TRBJ1-3; the D gene is possibly TRBD1 (6 bases). Trimming left V 5 bases short and J 0 bases short, with 8 bases between. The CDR3 runs 14 residues. Germline V gene sequence: CDR1 MDHEN, CDR2 SYDVKM.

This clonotype was detected ten times or more. The chain has TRBV21-1 and TRBJ1-5; the D call of TRBD1 is as the table states it, not checked on the DNA. TRBV21-1 is a pseudogene locus. CDR3 length: 18 residues. CDR3 loop: CASRRLFDRAGVNQPQHF. The DNA for the CDR3 is TGTGCCAGCAGGCGACTTTTCGACAGGGCGGGTGTCAATCAGCCCCAGCATTTT.

This clonotype has ten or more counts. This chain connects TRBV20-1 to TRBJ1-4; D uncertain. CDR3 length equals 13 residues. Trimming left V 0 bases short and J 2 bases short, with 4 bases between. Germline loops: CDR1 DFQATT, CDR2 SNEGSKA (reference sequence). CDR3 sequence (DNA): TGCAGTGCTAGAGAAGGGACTAATGAAAAACTGTTTTTT. Its protein product is CSAREGTNEKLFF.

The rearrangement joins TRBV29-1 to TRBJ2-1, with D perhaps TRBD1 or TRBD2 (5 bases each). The CDR3 consists of 14 residues. Germline loops: CDR1 SQVTM, CDR2 ANQGSEA. V was cut by 6 bases and J by 4 bases, with 16 bases left in between. CDR3 in DNA: TGCAGCGTGCCCGAGGGGACCGATTACAATGAGCAGTTCTTC. It yields the protein CSVPEGTDYNEQFF.

Concerning this clonotype itself: This may be a read error: a much more frequent sequence differs by one nucleotide. This chain uses TRBV6-2 or TRBV6-3 with TRBJ2-2; the match to TRBD1 covers 10 bases. This CDR3 contains 14 residues. V shed 6 bases, J shed 3 bases, and the junction held 1 base outside the gene matches. Germline CDR1 and CDR2: MNHEY and SVGEGT. CDR3 residues: CASRGQGYTGELFF. The CDR3 DNA is TGTGCCAGCAGGGGACAGGGGTACACCGGGGAGCTGTTTTTT.

In this sample, this clonotype turned up many times. This chain uses TRBV20-1 with TRBJ1-6; D is unclear. The CDR3 sequence is 13 residues long. Trimming left V 3 bases short and J 9 bases short, with 12 bases between. Germline lookup yields CDR1 DFQATT and CDR2 SNEGSKA (reference sequence). The chain's CDR3 is CSASTDFFSPLHF. Written as DNA, the CDR3 is TGCAGTGCTAGTACGGACTTTTTTTCACCCCTCCACTTT.

In this sample, this clonotype turned up many times. This chain links TRBV20-1 with TRBJ1-4; D possibly corresponds to TRBD1 (5 bases). Per the germline V gene, CDR1 is DFQATT and CDR2 is SNEGSKA (reference sequence). With 3 bases removed from V and 8 bases from J, the gap between germline ends came to 16 bases. The CDR3 is made up of 14 amino acids. The CDR3 DNA follows: TGCAGTGCTAGGAAAGGGGTAGCGTCAGAAAAACTGTTTTTT. Protein product: CSARKGVASEKLFF.

This clonotype was detected ten times or more. V is TRBV28 and J is TRBJ2-2; the D is unclear. This CDR3 is 13 amino acids long. The germline V gene has CDR1 MDHEN and CDR2 SYDVKM. V was shortened by 8 bases and J by 0 bases, with 7 bases between the two germline ends. CDR3 DNA: TGTGCCAGCCTCGTGTCGAACACCGGGGAGCTGTTTTTT. This sequence encodes CASLVSNTGELFF.

This clonotype was seen at least ten times. The V call is TRBV4-3, the J call TRBJ2-2, with 10 bases fitting TRBD1. Trimming removed 4 bases from V and 9 bases from J; junction bases left unmatched: 5. Germline V CDR1 and CDR2: LGHNA, YSLEER. This CDR3 region has 14 residues. The CDR3 is CASSPGQGLRELFF. The DNA for the CDR3 is TGCGCCAGCAGCCCGGGACAGGGGTTACGGGAGCTGTTTTTT.

In this sample, this clonotype turned up many times. CDR3 protein: CASSPISGTGELFF. For the CDR3, the DNA is TGCGCCAGCAGCCCCATTAGCGGCACCGGGGAGCTGTTTTTT. The rearrangement links TRBV5-1 to TRBJ2-2; D possibly corresponds to TRBD2 (6 bases). The ends were cut back, 4 bases at V and 4 bases at J, with 11 bases in the middle. From germline, CDR1 is SGHRS and CDR2 YFSETQ. CDR3 size: 14 residues.

There are many counts of this clonotype. The V gene is TRBV3-1, the J gene TRBJ1-2; possibly TRBD1 for D (5 bases). This CDR3 comprises 13 residues. V was cut by 1 base and J by 5 bases, with 8 bases left in between. Germline V gene data show CDR1 as LGHDT and CDR2 as YNNKEL (reference sequence). CDR3 bases: TGTGCCAGCAGCCAAGCCAGGGAATATGGCTACACCTTC. This encodes CASSQAREYGYTF.

This clonotype has ten or more counts. The chain recombines TRBV12-3 or TRBV12-4 with TRBJ1-3; D is unresolved. The germline V and J ends were trimmed by 6 bases and 0 bases, with 9 bases remaining between them. The CDR3 consists of 14 residues. The CDR3 sequence: CASSLSGSGNTIYF. CDR3 coding DNA: TGTGCCAGCAGCCTTTCGGGCTCTGGAAACACCATATATTTT.

This clonotype was seen many times. The V gene is TRBV9, the J gene TRBJ2-2; 9 bases are a match to TRBD1. The J segment lost 1 base and the V segment lost 4 bases, leaving 8 bases of the junction unmatched. Germline lookup yields CDR1 SGDLS and CDR2 YYNGEE. This CDR3 region has 17 residues. This CDR3 is CASSPRAGQGNTGELFF. CDR3 nucleotides: TGTGCCAGCAGCCCCCGGGCGGGACAGGGGAACACCGGGGAGCTGTTTTTT.

In this sample, this clonotype turned up many times. J is TRBJ2-7 and V is TRBV6-5; D gene unclear. Per germline, CDR1 MNHEY and CDR2 SVGAGI. This CDR3 has 14 residues. The V end lost 5 bases, the J end lost 4 bases, and 15 bases lay between the germline ends. Here the CDR3 DNA reads TGTGCCAGCAGTCTCATCATGGGTGGGTACGAGCAGTACTTC. It is translated as CASSLIMGGYEQYF.

This clonotype was seen ten or more times. This chain uses TRBV10-3 with TRBJ1-3; TRBD1 aligns across 8 bases. V was clipped by 6 bases and J by 6 bases; unmatched bases: 7. In germline, CDR1 is ENHRY, CDR2 SYGVKD. The CDR3 extends over 14 amino acids. In DNA form, the CDR3 reads TGTGCCATCAGCGGACAGGGTGTAATAAACACCATATATTTT. Translation gives CAISGQGVINTIYF.